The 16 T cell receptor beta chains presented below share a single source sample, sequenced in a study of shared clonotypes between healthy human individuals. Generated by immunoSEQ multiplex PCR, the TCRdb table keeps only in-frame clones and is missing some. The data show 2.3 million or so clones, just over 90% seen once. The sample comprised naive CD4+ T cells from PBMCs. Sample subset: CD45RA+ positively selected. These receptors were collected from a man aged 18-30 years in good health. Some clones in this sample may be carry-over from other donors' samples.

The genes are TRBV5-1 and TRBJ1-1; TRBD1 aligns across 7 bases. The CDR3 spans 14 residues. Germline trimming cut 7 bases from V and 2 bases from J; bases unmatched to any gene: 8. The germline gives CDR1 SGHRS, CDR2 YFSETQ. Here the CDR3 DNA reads TGCGCCAGCGCAGTCGGACAGGTTAACACTGAAGCTTTCTTT. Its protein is CASAVGQVNTEAFF.

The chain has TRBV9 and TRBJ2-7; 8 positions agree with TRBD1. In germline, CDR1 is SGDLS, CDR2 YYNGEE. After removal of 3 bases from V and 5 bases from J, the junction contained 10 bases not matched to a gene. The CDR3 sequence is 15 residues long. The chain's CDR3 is CASSGRQGSRHEQYF. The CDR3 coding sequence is TGTGCCAGCAGCGGTCGACAGGGGTCTAGGCACGAGCAGTACTTC.

The CDR3 loop reads CASSLPYRGYYEQYF. The CDR3 DNA is TGTGCCAGCAGTCTACCCTATCGGGGCTACTACGAGCAGTACTTC. V gene TRBV6-1 combines with J gene TRBJ2-7; either TRBD1 or TRBD2 may supply D (5 bases each). CDR1 MNHNS and CDR2 SASEGT come from the germline V gene. This CDR3 comprises 15 residues. V lost 5 bases to trimming and J lost 3 bases, with 17 bases between them.

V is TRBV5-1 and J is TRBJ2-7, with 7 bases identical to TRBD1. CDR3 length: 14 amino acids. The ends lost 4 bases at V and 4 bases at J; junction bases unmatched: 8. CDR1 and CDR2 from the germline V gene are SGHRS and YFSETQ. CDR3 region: CASSQSGQKYEQYF. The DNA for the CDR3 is TGCGCCAGCAGCCAATCGGGACAGAAATACGAGCAGTACTTC.

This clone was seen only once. The CDR3 protein is CASSREARDRGTEAFF. The CDR3 bases are TGTGCCAGTAGTAGGGAAGCTCGGGACAGGGGCACTGAAGCTTTCTTT. V and J are TRBV19 and TRBJ1-1; TRBD1 matches 10 bases. With 4 bases clipped from V and 4 bases from J, the junction kept 9 bases outside the gene matches. There are 16 residues in the CDR3. Per the germline V gene, CDR1 is LNHDA and CDR2 is SQIVND (reference sequence).

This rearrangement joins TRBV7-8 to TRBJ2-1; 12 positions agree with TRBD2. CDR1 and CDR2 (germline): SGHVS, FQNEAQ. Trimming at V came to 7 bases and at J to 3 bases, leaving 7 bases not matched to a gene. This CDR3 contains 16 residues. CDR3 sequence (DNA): TGTGCCAGCATCCCAAGGACTAGCGGGAACTACAATGAGCAGTTCTTC. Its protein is CASIPRTSGNYNEQFF.

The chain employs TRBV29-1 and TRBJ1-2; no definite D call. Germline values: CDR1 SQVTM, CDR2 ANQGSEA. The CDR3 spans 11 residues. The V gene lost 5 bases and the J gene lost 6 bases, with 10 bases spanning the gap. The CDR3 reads CSVNSKDGYTF. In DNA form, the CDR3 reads TGCAGCGTTAACAGCAAGGATGGCTACACCTTC.

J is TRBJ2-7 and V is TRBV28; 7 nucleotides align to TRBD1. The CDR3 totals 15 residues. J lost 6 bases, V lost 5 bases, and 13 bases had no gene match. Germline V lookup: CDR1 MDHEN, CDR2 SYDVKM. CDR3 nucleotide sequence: TGTGCCAGCAGTCCCCGGGACAGACATAGCTCCGAGCAGTACTTC. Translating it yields CASSPRDRHSSEQYF.

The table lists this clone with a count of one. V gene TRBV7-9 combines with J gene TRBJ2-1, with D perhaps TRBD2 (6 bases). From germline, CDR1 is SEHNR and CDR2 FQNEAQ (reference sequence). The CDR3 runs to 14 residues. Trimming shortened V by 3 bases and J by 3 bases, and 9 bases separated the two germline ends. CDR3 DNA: TGTGCCAGCAGCTTTCGGACTAACTACAATGAGCAGTTCTTC. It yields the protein CASSFRTNYNEQFF.

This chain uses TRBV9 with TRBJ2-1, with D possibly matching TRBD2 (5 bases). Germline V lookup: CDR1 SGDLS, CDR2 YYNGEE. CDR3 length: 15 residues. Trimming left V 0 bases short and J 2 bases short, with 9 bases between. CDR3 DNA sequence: TGTGCCAGCAGCGTAGCTATACTAGCCTACAATGAGCAGTTCTTC. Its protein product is CASSVAILAYNEQFF.

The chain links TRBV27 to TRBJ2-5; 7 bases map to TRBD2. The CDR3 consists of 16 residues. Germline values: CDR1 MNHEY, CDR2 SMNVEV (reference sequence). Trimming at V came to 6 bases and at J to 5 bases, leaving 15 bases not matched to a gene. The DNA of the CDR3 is TGTGCCAGCAGCCGCCGTTCGAGCGGGATCCACGAGACCCAGTACTTC. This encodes CASSRRSSGIHETQYF.

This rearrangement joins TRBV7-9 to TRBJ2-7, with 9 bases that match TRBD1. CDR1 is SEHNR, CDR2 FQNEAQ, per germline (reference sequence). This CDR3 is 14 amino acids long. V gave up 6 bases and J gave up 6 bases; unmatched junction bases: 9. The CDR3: CASRGTGNLAEQYF. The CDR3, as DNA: TGTGCCAGCAGGGGGACAGGGAATCTAGCCGAGCAGTACTTC.

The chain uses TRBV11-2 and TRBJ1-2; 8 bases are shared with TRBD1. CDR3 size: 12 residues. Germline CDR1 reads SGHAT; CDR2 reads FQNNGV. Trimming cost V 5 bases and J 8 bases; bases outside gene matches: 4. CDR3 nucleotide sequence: TGTGCCAGCAGCCCCGACAGGGGAGGCTACACCTTC. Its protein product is CASSPDRGGYTF.

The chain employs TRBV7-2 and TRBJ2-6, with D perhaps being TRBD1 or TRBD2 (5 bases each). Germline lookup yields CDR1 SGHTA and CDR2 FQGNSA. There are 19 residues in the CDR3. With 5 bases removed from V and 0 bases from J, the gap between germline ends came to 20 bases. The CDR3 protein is CASSARGGVLSSGANVLTF. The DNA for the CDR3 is TGTGCCAGCAGCGCACGGGGCGGCGTTCTGAGCTCTGGGGCCAACGTCCTGACTTTC.

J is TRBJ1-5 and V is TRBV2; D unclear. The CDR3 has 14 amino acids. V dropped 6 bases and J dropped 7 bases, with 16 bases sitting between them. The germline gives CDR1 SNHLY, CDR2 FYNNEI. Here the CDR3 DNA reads TGTGCCAGCAGCGAGCGCACAGAGGAGCAGCCCCAGCATTTT. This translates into CASSERTEEQPQHF.

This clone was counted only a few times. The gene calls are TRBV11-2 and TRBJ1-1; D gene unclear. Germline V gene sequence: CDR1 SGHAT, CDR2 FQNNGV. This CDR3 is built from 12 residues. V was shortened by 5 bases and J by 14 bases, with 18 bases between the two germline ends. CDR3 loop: CASSLTESRCFF. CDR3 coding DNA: TGTGCCAGCAGCCTGACGGAGTCCCGATGCTTCTTT.